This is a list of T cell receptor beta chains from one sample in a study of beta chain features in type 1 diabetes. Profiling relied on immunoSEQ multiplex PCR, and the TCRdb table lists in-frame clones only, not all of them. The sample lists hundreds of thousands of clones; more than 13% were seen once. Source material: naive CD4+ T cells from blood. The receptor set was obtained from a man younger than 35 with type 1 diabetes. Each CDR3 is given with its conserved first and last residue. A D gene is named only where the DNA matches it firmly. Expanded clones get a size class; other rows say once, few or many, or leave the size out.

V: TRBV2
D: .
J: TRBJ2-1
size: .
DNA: TGTGCCAGCGGGGCGTTCGATGAGCAGTTCTTC
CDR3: CASGAFDEQFF

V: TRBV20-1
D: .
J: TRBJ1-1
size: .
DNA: TGCAGTGCATTGACAGGTGAAGCTTTCTTT
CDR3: CSALTGEAFF

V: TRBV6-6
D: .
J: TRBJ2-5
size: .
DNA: TGTGCCAGCCTTTCCCAGCTGGGGGCTAGCGTATACTTC
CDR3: CASLSQLGASVYF

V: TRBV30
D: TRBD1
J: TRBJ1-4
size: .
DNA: TGTGCCTGGAGTCTGGACAGGGGGAGAGGAAAACTGTTTTTT
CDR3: CAWSLDRGRGKLFF

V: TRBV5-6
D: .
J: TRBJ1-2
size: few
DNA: TGTGCCAGCAGCCCCCGACTGGAATCGGGCTACACCTTC
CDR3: CASSPRLESGYTF

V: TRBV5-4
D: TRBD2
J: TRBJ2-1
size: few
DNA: TGTGCCAGCAGCCCCCGACTAGCGGGAGTATTCGATGAGCAGTTCTTC
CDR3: CASSPRLAGVFDEQFF

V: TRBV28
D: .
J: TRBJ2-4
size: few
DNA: .
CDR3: CASSTSGAWDRNIQYF

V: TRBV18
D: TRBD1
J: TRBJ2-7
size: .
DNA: TGTGCCAGCTCGCCGGACAGGGTTAAGGGTGAGCAGTACTTC
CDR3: CASSPDRVKGEQYF

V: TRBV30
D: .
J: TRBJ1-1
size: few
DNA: TGTGCCTGGAGTGTACCAGGGCTTGAAGCTTTCTTT
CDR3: CAWSVPGLEAFF

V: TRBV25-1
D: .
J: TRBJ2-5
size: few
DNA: TGTGCCAGCAGTGGACCCGGGACCCCAATCCGGTACTTC
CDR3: CASSGPGTPIRYF

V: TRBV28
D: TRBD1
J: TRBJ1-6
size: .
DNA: TGTGCCACCGACAGGGGAAACTCACCCCTCCACTTT
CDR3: CATDRGNSPLHF

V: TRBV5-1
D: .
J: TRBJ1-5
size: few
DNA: TGCGCCAGCAGCTTGGGGACCCATAGCAATCAGCCCCAGCATTTT
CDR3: CASSLGTHSNQPQHF

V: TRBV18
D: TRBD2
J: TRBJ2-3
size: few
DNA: TGTGCCAGCTCACCACGGCCTAGCGGGGGGGATACGCAGTATTTT
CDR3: CASSPRPSGGDTQYF

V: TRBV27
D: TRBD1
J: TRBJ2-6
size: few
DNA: TGTGCCACCCGACAGGGGGTCATCTCTGGGGCCAACGTCCTGACTTTC
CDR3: CATRQGVISGANVLTF

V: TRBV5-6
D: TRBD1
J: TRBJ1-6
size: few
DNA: TGTGCCAGCAGTCCAGGACAGGCCTTAGGTTCACCCCTCCACTTT
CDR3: CASSPGQALGSPLHF

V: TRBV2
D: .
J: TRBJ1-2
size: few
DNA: TGTGCCAGCAGTGGAAGTCCGGAGGGCGGCTACACCTTC
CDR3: CASSGSPEGGYTF

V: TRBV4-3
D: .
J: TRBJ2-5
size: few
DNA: TGCGCCAGCAGCCAAGATCGGGTCCAGTACTTC
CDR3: CASSQDRVQYF

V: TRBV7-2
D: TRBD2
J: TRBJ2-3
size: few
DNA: TGTGCCAGCAGCAGTAGCGGGAGAAGTTTTGTTACGCAGTATTTT
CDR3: CASSSSGRSFVTQYF

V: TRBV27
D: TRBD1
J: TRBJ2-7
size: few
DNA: TGTGCCAGCAGGAGGACAGGGGGGTCCTACGAGCAGTACTTC
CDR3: CASRRTGGSYEQYF

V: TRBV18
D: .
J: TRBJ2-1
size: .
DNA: TGTGCCAGCTCATATAGTAGTGTGCAGTGGGGGAACAATGAGCAGTTCTTC
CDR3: CASSYSSVQWGNNEQFF

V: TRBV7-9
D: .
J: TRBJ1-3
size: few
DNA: TGTGCCAGCAGCTTCGGAGAAAACACCATATATTTT
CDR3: CASSFGENTIYF

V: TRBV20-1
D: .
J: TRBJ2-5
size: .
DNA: TGCAGTGCTCGGGGACCCACCCAGTACTTC
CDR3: CSARGPTQYF

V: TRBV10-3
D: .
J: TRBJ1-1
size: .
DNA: TGTGCCATCACTAGGACAGTGAACACTGAAGCTTTCTTT
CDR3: CAITRTVNTEAFF

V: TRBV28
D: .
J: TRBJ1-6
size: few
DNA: TGTGCCAGCAGTCCCCAGGGAGTAGGGAATTCACCCCTCCACTTT
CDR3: CASSPQGVGNSPLHF

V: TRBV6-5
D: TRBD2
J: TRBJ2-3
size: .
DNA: TGTGCCAGCAGTTACGCCGGGAGGGGGTATGGAGATACGCAGTATTTT
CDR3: CASSYAGRGYGDTQYF

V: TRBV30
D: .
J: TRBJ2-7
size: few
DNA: TGTGCCTGGAGTGAAATACCGGGACACTCCTACGAGCAGTACTTC
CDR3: CAWSEIPGHSYEQYF

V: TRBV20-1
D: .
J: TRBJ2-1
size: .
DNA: TGCAGTGCTAGATGGACCGAGCAGTTCTTC
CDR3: CSARWTEQFF

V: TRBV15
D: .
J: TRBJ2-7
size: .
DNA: TGTGCCACCAGCAGAGTCGCGGGAAGCTCCTACGAGCAGTACTTC
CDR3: CATSRVAGSSYEQYF

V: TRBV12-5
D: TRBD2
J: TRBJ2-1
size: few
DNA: TGTGCTAGTAGGAGGGGTAGCGGGATGTACAATGAGCAGTTCTTC
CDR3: CASRRGSGMYNEQFF

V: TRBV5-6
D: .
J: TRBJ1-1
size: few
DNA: TGTGCCAGCAGTTCCGTCCAGGGTCCCGGCACTGAAGCTTTCTTT
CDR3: CASSSVQGPGTEAFF

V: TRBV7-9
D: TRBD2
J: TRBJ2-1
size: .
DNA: TGTGCCAGCAGCTTAGGATTAGCGGGAGTAGTCCCCTTCTTC
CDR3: CASSLGLAGVVPFF

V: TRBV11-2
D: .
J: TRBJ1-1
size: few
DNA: TGTGCCAGCAGCTTCGGCCAGGGCATGACTGAAGCTTTCTTT
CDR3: CASSFGQGMTEAFF

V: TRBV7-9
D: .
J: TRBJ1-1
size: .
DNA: TGTGCCACCATGGAGGTGGCGAACACTGAAGCTTTCTTT
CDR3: CATMEVANTEAFF

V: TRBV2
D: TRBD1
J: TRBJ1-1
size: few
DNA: TGTGCCAGCAGTGATGACAGGGGGCTTGGTGAAGCTTTCTTT
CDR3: CASSDDRGLGEAFF

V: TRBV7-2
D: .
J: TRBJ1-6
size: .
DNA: TGTGCCAGCAGCTTCGACGGACCTCCTAATTCACCCCTCCACTTT
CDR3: CASSFDGPPNSPLHF

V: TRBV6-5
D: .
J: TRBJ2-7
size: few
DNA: TGTGCCAGCAGCACGGACAGCTACGAGCAGTACTTC
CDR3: CASSTDSYEQYF

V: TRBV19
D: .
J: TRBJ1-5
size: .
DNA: TGTGCCAGTAGCCCAAAGACAGGTTATGCACAGCCCCAGCATTTT
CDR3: CASSPKTGYAQPQHF

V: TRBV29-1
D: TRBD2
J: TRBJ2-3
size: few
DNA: TGCAGCGATAGCGGGGGGGGAGATACGCAGTATTTT
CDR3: CSDSGGGDTQYF

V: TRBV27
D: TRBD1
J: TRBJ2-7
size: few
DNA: TGTGCCAGCAGCCCGGGCCCTAACAGGGGTCGGGAGCAGTACTTC
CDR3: CASSPGPNRGREQYF

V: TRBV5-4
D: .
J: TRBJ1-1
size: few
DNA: TGTGCCAGCAGTATGGTACAGACTACTGAAGCTTTCTTT
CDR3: CASSMVQTTEAFF

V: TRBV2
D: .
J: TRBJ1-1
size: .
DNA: TGTGCCAGCAGTGAATTGGGGTGGGGTGGCACTGAAGCTTTCTTT
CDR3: CASSELGWGGTEAFF

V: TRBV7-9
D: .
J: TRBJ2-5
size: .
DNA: TGTGCCAGCAGCCTTCACCTAGGGGGTCAAGAGACCCAGTACTTC
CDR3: CASSLHLGGQETQYF

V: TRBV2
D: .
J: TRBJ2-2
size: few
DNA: TGTGCCAGCAAACCGGGACATTATGCACCGGGGGAGCTGTTTTTT
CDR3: CASKPGHYAPGELFF

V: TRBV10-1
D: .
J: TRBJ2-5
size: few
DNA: TGCGCCAGCAGTGAGTCGGGACTCCCACCAGAGACCCAGTACTTC
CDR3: CASSESGLPPETQYF

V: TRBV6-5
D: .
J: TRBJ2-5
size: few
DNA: TGTGCCAGCAGTTACGGTAGCGGAGTAACCCAAGAGACCCAGTACTTC
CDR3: CASSYGSGVTQETQYF

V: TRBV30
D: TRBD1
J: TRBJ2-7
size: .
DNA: TGTGCCTGGAGTGAGTTACGACAGGGTATCTACGAGCAGTACTTC
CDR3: CAWSELRQGIYEQYF